Below, one T cell receptor beta chain is given with its context. Its specificity is unknown. Trimming left V 0 bases short and J 2 bases short, with 11 bases between. The CDR3 covers 16 residues. Germline V gene data show CDR1 as LGHNA and CDR2 as YNFKEQ. The RNA, about 0.5 to 1 ug, was put through reverse transcription using random hexamers. The authors amplified TCR beta CDR3 across 54 Vbeta and 13 Jbeta using immunoSEQ multiplex PCR. TCRdb reprocessed the immunoSEQ multiplex PCR reads via MiXCR and lists one record per CDR3 protein. This repertoire shows about 150,000 distinct CDR3 sequences, about 95% found once; its top ten account for roughly 0.2%. This sample is part of a study of CD8 T cells in Susac syndrome. Across the whole study: When blood was drawn, the patients with Susac syndrome were therapy-naive, on corticosteroids, or on intravenous immunoglobulin alone. Broader study findings: The authors found around 17 Susac-specific public clones in total CD8+ repertoires and 5 or 6 in CD8+ TEMRA repertoires. Clonal expansion of CD8+ cells in Susac peaked in TEMRA cells (and in active patients).

The receptor was isolated from a human donor with Susac syndrome. The chain is built from TRBV4-2 and TRBJ2-1; D is perhaps TRBD1 (6 bases). The specimen sequenced was CD8+ T cells from PBMCs. CDR3 protein: CASSQDPGQPYNEQFF. The CDR3 nucleotides read TGTGCCAGCAGCCAAGATCCCGGACAGCCCTACAATGAGCAGTTCTTC.